The 12 T cell receptor beta chains below were found in one sample sequenced in a study of OX40 agonist ivuxolimab in advanced cancers. This table comes from immunoSEQ multiplex PCR, and its TCRdb copy is limited to in-frame clones, with some not included. The sample contains about 54,000 clones, roughly 88% of which appear only once. The sequencing here drew on CD4+ or CD8+ T cells sorted from blood, taken in a trial of the OX40 agonist ivuxolimab. Source of these receptors: an adult with an advanced solid tumor such as melanoma, head and neck, liver or kidney cancer.

The genes are TRBV4-3 and TRBJ1-4, with D perhaps TRBD1 (6 bases). Trimming shortened V by 1 base and J by 8 bases, and 11 bases separated the two germline ends. The CDR3 runs to 14 residues. CDR1 is LGHNA, CDR2 YSLEER, per germline. CDR3 in amino acids: CASSQGAGTEKLFF. CDR3 nucleotide sequence: TGCGCCAGCAGCCAAGGGGCGGGGACAGAAAAACTGTTTTTT.

The gene calls are TRBV19 and TRBJ2-4; 10 bases align to TRBD2. The CDR3 length is 18 residues. Germline assignment: CDR1 LNHDA and CDR2 SQIVND (reference sequence). After removal of 7 bases from V and 3 bases from J, the junction contained 15 bases not matched to a gene. The CDR3 nucleotides are TGTGCCAGTACTCATCTAGCGGGAGAGGCTTTGGGCAAAAACATTCAGTACTTC. It yields the protein CASTHLAGEALGKNIQYF.

This sequence joins TRBV18 and TRBJ1-1; TRBD1 matches 8 bases. Per the germline V gene, CDR1 is KGHSH and CDR2 is LQKENI. The CDR3 is 15 residues long. V lost 3 bases and J lost 4; bases outside the gene matches: 7. For the CDR3, the DNA is TGTGCCAGCTCACCGAACGACAGGGGATTCACTGAAGCTTTCTTT. Amino acids: CASSPNDRGFTEAFF.

The chain joins TRBV2 to TRBJ1-2; D is uncertain. V gave up 3 bases and J gave up 8 bases, with 4 bases separating them. Germline V gene lookup returns CDR1 SNHLY and CDR2 FYNNEI. The CDR3 is 10 residues long. As DNA, the CDR3 is TGTGCCAGCAGTGAGAGGGGCTACACCTTC. Its translation is CASSERGYTF.

The rearrangement uses TRBV28 and TRBJ1-2; D is unclear. Trimming took 11 bases from V and 0 from J, leaving 13 bases between them. Germline lookup yields CDR1 MDHEN and CDR2 SYDVKM. This CDR3 is built from 13 residues. The CDR3 DNA reads TGTGCCTCCCACGAAGGTCCTAACTATGGCTACACCTTC. Protein sequence: CASHEGPNYGYTF.

This clone was recorded only once. The CDR3 DNA reads TGCAGCGTCGCCCCCGTATTAAGCACAGATACGCAGTATTTT. Translating gives CSVAPVLSTDTQYF. V gene TRBV29-1 combines with J gene TRBJ2-3; D is unclear. Germline V CDR1 and CDR2: SQVTM, ANQGSEA. The germline V and J ends were trimmed by 6 bases and 0 bases, with 13 bases remaining between them. The CDR3 is 14 amino acids.

V is TRBV5-6 and J is TRBJ2-7; TRBD1 or TRBD2 may be the D gene (7 bases each). The ends were cut back, 0 bases at V and 12 bases at J, with 16 bases in the middle. Germline CDR1 SGHDT, CDR2 YYEEEE. CDR3 length: 13 amino acids. The CDR3 is CASSLAGGQVLYF. In nucleotides, the CDR3 is TGTGCCAGCAGCTTGGCGGGAGGACAGGTACTGTACTTC.

This clone was seen a single time. The chain joins TRBV5-4 to TRBJ2-7, with 7 nucleotides matching TRBD2. The CDR3 consists of 16 residues. With V trimmed by 4 bases and J by 5 bases, 15 bases remained unmatched. Per germline, CDR1 SGHNT and CDR2 YYREEE (reference sequence). The CDR3 sequence is CASSRSRAGDENEQYF. The CDR3 nucleotides are TGTGCCAGCAGCCGGAGTCGGGCGGGAGATGAAAACGAGCAGTACTTC.

CDR3: CASSYLGVAGCYTYEQYF. In DNA, the CDR3 is TGTGCCAGCAGTTACCTTGGGGTAGCGGGCTGCTATACCTACGAGCAGTACTTC. The chain recombines TRBV6-7 with TRBJ2-5; 7 nucleotides align to TRBD2. Judging by the DNA end, TRBJ2-7 fits better; the J call may be wrong. TRBV6-7 is recorded as an ORF, its role being uncertain. CDR3 length equals 18 residues.

J is TRBJ2-2 and V is TRBV21-1; the table's D call of TRBD2 was not tested on the DNA. TRBV21-1 is assigned pseudogene status. CDR3 length: 17 residues. The CDR3 sequence is CASSTASSGRETGELFF. DNA of the CDR3: TGTGCCAGCAGCACAGCCTCTAGCGGGAGGGAAACCGGGGAGCTGTTTTTT.

The chain carries TRBV30 and TRBJ2-3, with D possibly being TRBD1 (6 bases). V lost 4 bases and J lost 1, with 12 bases in between. Germline CDR1 and CDR2: GTSNPN and SVGIG (reference sequence). The CDR3 spans 14 residues. For the CDR3, the DNA is TGTGCCTGGACCAATAACAGGGGCACAGATACGCAGTATTTT. It is translated as CAWTNNRGTDTQYF.

This clone was recorded only once. J is TRBJ2-5 and V is TRBV9; D gene uncertain. Per germline, CDR1 SGDLS and CDR2 YYNGEE. Deletions cut 0 bases from V and 5 bases from J, with 17 bases between. This CDR3 contains 16 residues. CDR3 in amino acids: CASSVDGGHIGETQYF. DNA for the CDR3: TGTGCCAGCAGCGTAGACGGCGGCCACATAGGGGAGACCCAGTACTTC.